The 24 T cell receptor beta chains presented below share a single source sample, sequenced in a study of cytomegalovirus exposure and HLA in healthy donors. The data were produced by immunoSEQ multiplex PCR, yet TCRdb's version contains in-frame clones alone and is incomplete. Of about 120,000 clones detected, roughly 88% appear once; the ten largest clones hold around 2%. Sequencing used PBMCs. These receptors were collected from a man between 18 and 29 years old in good health and CMV-seronegative.

CDR3 sequence reads: CASSYSYSNQPQHF. In DNA form, the CDR3 reads TGTGCCAGCAGTTACTCGTATAGCAATCAGCCCCAGCATTTT. This chain uses TRBV6-5 with TRBJ1-5; D gene uncertain. CDR3 length: 14 amino acids. CDR1 is MNHEY and CDR2 is SVGAGI in the germline V gene. The V and J ends lost 0 bases and 0 bases respectively, with 3 bases between them.

This clone has a single count. The V and J genes are TRBV7-9 and TRBJ2-1, with a possible D match to TRBD2 (6 bases). Germline CDR1 reads SEHNR; CDR2 reads FQNEAQ (reference sequence). Trimming took off 3 bases at V and 7 bases at J, with 13 bases between the two ends. The CDR3 is 14 residues long. The DNA for the CDR3 is TGTGCCAGCAGCTTGAGTCTAGCGCGAAATGAGCAGTTCTTC. Translated: CASSLSLARNEQFF. Drawing the rest from reference TRBV7-9 and TRBJ2-1, the complete variable domain is DTGVSQNPRHKITKRGQNVTFRCDPISEHNRLYWYRQTLGQGPEFLTYFQNEAQLEKSRLLSDRFSAERPKGSFSTLEIQRTEQGDSAMYLCASSLSLARNEQFFGPGTRLTVL.

The chain joins TRBV6-5 to TRBJ2-7; 9 nucleotides align to TRBD1. Germline CDR1 is MNHEY and CDR2 is SVGAGI. The CDR3 has 15 amino acids. The V and J ends lost 6 bases and 2 bases, in that order; junction bases with no gene match: 8. In DNA form, the CDR3 reads TGTGCCAGCAGGGGGGACAGGGTACCCACCTACGAGCAGTACTTC. This sequence encodes CASRGDRVPTYEQYF.

V gene TRBV6-5 combines with J gene TRBJ1-2; possible D gene TRBD1, 5 bases. The V gene's germline CDR1 is MNHEY and CDR2 SVGAGI. The CDR3 loop spans 14 amino acids. Trimming took off 2 bases at V and 8 bases at J, with 15 bases between the two ends. This chain's CDR3 is CASSYEAGNPGYTF. DNA of the CDR3: TGTGCCAGCAGTTACGAGGCAGGGAACCCCGGCTACACCTTC.

The gene calls are TRBV30 and TRBJ2-5; 9 nucleotides match TRBD1. The germline V gene encodes CDR1 GTSNPN and CDR2 SVGIG (reference sequence). The CDR3 is 15 amino acids. Trimming at V came to 2 bases and at J to 11 bases, leaving 15 bases not matched to a gene. CDR3 nucleotides: TGTGCCTGGAGTAGATCCGGGTACAGGGGGCGGGAGCAGTACTTC. This encodes CAWSRSGYRGREQYF.

V usage is TRBV7-9 and J usage is TRBJ1-3, with D perhaps matching TRBD1 (6 bases). V lost 7 bases to trimming and J lost 3 bases, with 10 bases between them. This CDR3 contains 13 residues. Looked up from germline, CDR1 is SEHNR and CDR2 is FQNEAQ (reference sequence). This CDR3 is CASTGVGGNTIYF. The DNA of the CDR3 is TGTGCCAGCACAGGGGTGGGTGGAAACACCATATATTTT.

In this sample, this clone turned up once. This chain uses TRBV14 with TRBJ2-7; 7 bases line up with TRBD2. CDR1 and CDR2 (germline): SGHDN, FVKESK. V lost 0 bases and J lost 4; bases outside the gene matches: 6. The CDR3 sequence is 15 residues long. This CDR3 reads CASSQDLAAIYEQYF. CDR3 DNA: TGTGCCAGCAGCCAAGACCTAGCGGCGATTTACGAGCAGTACTTC. Full variable domain (missing parts from reference TRBV14 and TRBJ2-7): EAGVTQFPSHSVIEKGQTVTLRCDPISGHDNLYWYRRVMGKEIKFLLHFVKESKQDESGMPNNRFLAERTGGTYSTLKVQPAELEDSGVYFCASSQDLAAIYEQYFGPGTRLTVT.

This clone was seen just once. The chain couples TRBV19 to TRBJ1-1, with D unclear. The CDR3 extends over 15 amino acids. Germline loops: CDR1 LNHDA, CDR2 SQIVND (reference sequence). Trimming took off 3 bases at V and 1 base at J, with 12 bases between the two ends. The CDR3 sequence is CASSIVRNPNTEAFF. The DNA for the CDR3 is TGTGCCAGTAGTATTGTGAGGAACCCGAACACTGAAGCTTTCTTT. The full variable domain, rest sourced from reference TRBV19 and TRBJ1-1, is DGGITQSPKYLFRKEGQNVTLSCEQNLNHDAMYWYRQDPGQGLRLIYYSQIVNDFQKGDIAEGYSVSREKKESFPLTVTSAQKNPTAFYLCASSIVRNPNTEAFFGQGTRLTVV.

The chain employs TRBV27 and TRBJ2-1; D unresolved. The CDR3 has 15 residues. V was pared by 6 bases and J by 0 bases, with 12 bases between. Germline V gene sequence: CDR1 MNHEY, CDR2 SMNVEV (reference sequence). CDR3: CASSPPDNSYNEQFF. CDR3 nucleotides: TGTGCCAGCAGCCCCCCCGACAACTCCTACAATGAGCAGTTCTTC.

The chain employs TRBV14 and TRBJ1-1; D is undetermined. Germline V gives CDR1 SGHDN, CDR2 FVKESK. V was trimmed by 5 bases and J by 0 bases, leaving 7 bases between them. The CDR3 length is 13 residues. CDR3 sequence: CASSAYMNTEAFF. CDR3 DNA: TGTGCCAGCAGCGCATACATGAACACTGAAGCTTTCTTT.

V is TRBV10-2 and J is TRBJ1-1, with D possibly TRBD1 on 6 matching bases. The V and J ends lost 3 bases and 8 bases respectively, with 10 bases between them. Looked up from germline, CDR1 is WSHSY and CDR2 is SAAADI. The CDR3 covers 12 residues. In nucleotides, the CDR3 is TGCGCCAGCAGTGAAACAGGGCAGGAAGCTTTCTTT. It yields the protein CASSETGQEAFF.

The rearrangement links TRBV7-9 to TRBJ1-1; 7 nucleotides match TRBD1. The CDR3 is 15 residues long. V was pared by 4 bases and J by 3 bases, with 8 bases of the junction left unmatched. Germline V gene sequence: CDR1 SEHNR, CDR2 FQNEAQ (reference sequence). The CDR3 reads CASSSPGTADTEAFF. CDR3 nucleotides: TGTGCCAGCAGCTCGCCTGGGACAGCCGACACTGAAGCTTTCTTT.

J is TRBJ2-7 and V is TRBV5-4; D might be TRBD1 (6 bases). V was trimmed by 3 bases and J by 1 base, leaving 11 bases between them. In germline, CDR1 is SGHNT, CDR2 YYREEE (reference sequence). CDR3 size: 14 residues. CDR3 residues: CASSSGTSSYEQYF. The CDR3 DNA reads TGTGCCAGCAGCTCCGGGACATCTTCCTACGAGCAGTACTTC.

The genes are TRBV7-2 and TRBJ2-2; 9 nucleotides line up with TRBD1. The CDR3 loop spans 14 amino acids. Germline trimming cut 8 bases from V and 4 bases from J; bases unmatched to any gene: 5. The germline V gene has CDR1 SGHTA and CDR2 FQGNSA. For the CDR3, the DNA is TGTGCCAGCTCCCGGGACAGGGTCACCGGGGAGCTGTTTTTT. Protein: CASSRDRVTGELFF.

The rearrangement joins TRBV7-2 to TRBJ2-1; a weak D match, TRBD2 (5 bases). Between the trimmed V and J ends, which lost 1 base and 2 bases, there was a span of 15 bases. Germline values: CDR1 SGHTA, CDR2 FQGNSA. The CDR3 covers 17 residues. CDR3 sequence reads: CASSLVSGFATYNEQFF. The CDR3 nucleotides read TGTGCCAGCAGCTTAGTGTCGGGATTTGCTACCTACAATGAGCAGTTCTTC.

The CDR3 sequence: CASSQKDSYNEQFF. CDR3 sequence (DNA): TGTGCCAGCAGCCAGAAGGACAGCTACAATGAGCAGTTCTTC. This sequence joins TRBV5-4 and TRBJ2-1; maybe TRBD1 (6 bases). The CDR3 extends over 14 amino acids. The ends were cut back, 4 bases at V and 3 bases at J, with 11 bases in the middle. CDR1 and CDR2 from the germline V gene are SGHNT and YYREEE (reference sequence).

This chain joins TRBV6-1 and TRBJ2-7; TRBD2 matches 8 bases. The ends lost 7 bases at V and 1 base at J; junction bases unmatched: 6. CDR3 length: 14 residues. Per the germline V gene, CDR1 is MNHNS and CDR2 is SASEGT. The CDR3 loop reads CASNIAGSSYEQYF. The CDR3 bases are TGTGCCAGCAATATAGCGGGATCTTCCTACGAGCAGTACTTC.

This clone appeared once. This rearrangement joins TRBV4-1 to TRBJ2-7; TRBD2 agrees at 8 bases. V trimming: 1 base; J trimming: 5 bases; junction bases outside the gene matches: 13. Germline V gene sequence: CDR1 MGHRA, CDR2 YSYEKL. This CDR3 has 17 amino acids. The CDR3 reads CASSQAPTSAREDEQYF. CDR3 DNA sequence: TGCGCCAGCAGCCAAGCCCCGACTAGCGCCCGCGAGGACGAGCAGTACTTC.

This clone has only one observation. V and J are TRBV10-1 and TRBJ2-7; 10 bases line up with TRBD2. This CDR3 comprises 14 residues. With 5 bases clipped from V and 0 bases from J, the junction kept 1 base outside the gene matches. Looked up from germline, CDR1 is WNHNN and CDR2 is SYGVQD (reference sequence). As DNA, the CDR3 is TGCGCCAGCAGTCCTAGCGGGAGCTCCTACGAGCAGTACTTC. Its protein is CASSPSGSSYEQYF.

This chain connects TRBV13 to TRBJ2-7, with D tentatively TRBD1 (6 bases). The length of the CDR3 is 16 residues. Germline assignment: CDR1 PRHDT and CDR2 FYEKMQ (reference sequence). V lost 3 bases, J lost 0 bases, and 15 bases lay in between. CDR3 bases: TGTGCCAGCAGCTTGTATAACAGGGCGAGCTCCTACGAGCAGTACTTC. As protein: CASSLYNRASSYEQYF.

This chain uses TRBV6-6 with TRBJ2-1, with 10 bases identical to TRBD2. The germline V gene has CDR1 MNHNY and CDR2 SVGAGI (reference sequence). The CDR3 sequence is 13 residues long. Losses at the gene ends were 8 bases for V and 7 bases for J; bases not matched to a gene: 5. In nucleotides, the CDR3 is TGTGCCAGCTCGCTAGCGGGAGTGAATGAGCAGTTCTTC. This gives the protein CASSLAGVNEQFF.

This sequence joins TRBV27 and TRBJ1-1; maybe TRBD1 (5 bases). V gave up 10 bases and J gave up 5 bases, with 11 bases separating them. There are 11 residues in the CDR3. CDR1 is MNHEY and CDR2 is SMNVEV in the germline V gene (reference sequence). The CDR3 nucleotides are TGTGCCATCCACCGGGGGACTGAAGCTTTCTTT. This gives the protein CAIHRGTEAFF.

The chain uses TRBV6-5 and TRBJ2-3; D may be TRBD2 (5 bases). The V gene lost 6 bases and the J gene lost 0 bases, with 13 bases spanning the gap. The CDR3 sequence is 15 residues long. Germline V lookup: CDR1 MNHEY, CDR2 SVGAGI. The CDR3 sequence: CASSINRLSTDTQYF. The CDR3 DNA sequence: TGTGCCAGCAGCATTAATAGACTAAGCACAGATACGCAGTATTTT.

The chain uses TRBV30 and TRBJ1-4; the match to TRBD1 covers 7 bases. Germline V gene sequence: CDR1 GTSNPN, CDR2 SVGIG (reference sequence). Trimming took 0 bases from V and 10 from J; bases not matched to a gene: 2. The CDR3 is 12 amino acids. The CDR3 region has the DNA TGTGCCTGGAGTGTCGGGACAGTAAAACTGTTTTTT. It is translated as CAWSVGTVKLFF. Based on the CDR3 plus reference TRBV30 and TRBJ1-4, the full variable domain is SQTIHQWPATLVQPVGSPLSLECTVEGTSNPNLYWYRQAAGRGLQLLFYSVGIGQISSEVPQNLSASRPQDRQFILSSKKLLLSDSGFYLCAWSVGTVKLFFGSGTQLSVL.